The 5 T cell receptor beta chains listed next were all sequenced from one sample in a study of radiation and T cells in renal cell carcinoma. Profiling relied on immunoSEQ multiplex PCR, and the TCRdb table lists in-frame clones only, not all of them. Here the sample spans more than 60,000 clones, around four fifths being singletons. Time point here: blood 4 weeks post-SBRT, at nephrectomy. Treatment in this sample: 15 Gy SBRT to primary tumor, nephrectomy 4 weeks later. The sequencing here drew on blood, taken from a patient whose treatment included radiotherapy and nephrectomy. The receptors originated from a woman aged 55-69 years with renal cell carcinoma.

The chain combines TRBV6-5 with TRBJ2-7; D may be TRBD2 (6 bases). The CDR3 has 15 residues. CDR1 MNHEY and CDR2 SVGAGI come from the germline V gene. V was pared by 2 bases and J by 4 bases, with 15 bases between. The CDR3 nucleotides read TGTGCCAGCAGTTACCGTGCCGGGGGATGGTACGAGCAGTACTTC. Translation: CASSYRAGGWYEQYF.

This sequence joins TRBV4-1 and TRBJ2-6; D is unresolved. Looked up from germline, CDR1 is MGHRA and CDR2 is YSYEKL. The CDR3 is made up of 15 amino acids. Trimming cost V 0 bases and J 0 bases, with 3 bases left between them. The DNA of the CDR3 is TGCGCCAGCAGCCAAGAAGGCTCTGGGGCCAACGTCCTGACTTTC. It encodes CASSQEGSGANVLTF.

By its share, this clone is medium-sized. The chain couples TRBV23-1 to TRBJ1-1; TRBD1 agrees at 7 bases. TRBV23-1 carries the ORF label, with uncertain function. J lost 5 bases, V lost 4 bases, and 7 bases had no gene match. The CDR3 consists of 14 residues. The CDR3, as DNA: TGCGCCAGCAGTCGCAGGGGGGATTTGACTGAAGCTTTCTTT. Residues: CASSRRGDLTEAFF.

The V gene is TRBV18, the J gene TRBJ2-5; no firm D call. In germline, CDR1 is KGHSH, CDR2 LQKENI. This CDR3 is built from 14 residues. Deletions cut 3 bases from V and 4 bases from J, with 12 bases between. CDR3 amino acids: CASSPRNSRETQYF. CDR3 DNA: TGTGCCAGCTCACCCAGGAATTCCCGAGAGACCCAGTACTTC.

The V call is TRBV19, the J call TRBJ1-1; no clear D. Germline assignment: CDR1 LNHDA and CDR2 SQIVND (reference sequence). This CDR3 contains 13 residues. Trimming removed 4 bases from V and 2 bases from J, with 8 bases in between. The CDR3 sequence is CASSNRVNTEAFF. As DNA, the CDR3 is TGTGCCAGTAGTAATCGGGTAAACACTGAAGCTTTCTTT. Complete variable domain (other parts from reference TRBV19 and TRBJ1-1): DGGITQSPKYLFRKEGQNVTLSCEQNLNHDAMYWYRQDPGQGLRLIYYSQIVNDFQKGDIAEGYSVSREKKESFPLTVTSAQKNPTAFYLCASSNRVNTEAFFGQGTRLTVV.